This T cell receptor (beta chain) was documented in a study of T cells after yellow fever vaccination. MiXCR, run by TCRdb on the 5' RACE reads, gives a single entry per CDR3 protein. The data show about 63,000 distinct CDR3 sequences, roughly 7.3% seen once. The junction had 8 bases not matched to a gene; V was cut back by 1 base and J by 2 bases. The CDR3 has 18 amino acids. CDR1 is SEHNR and CDR2 is FQNEAQ in the germline V gene (reference sequence). This clonotype has at least ten counts. This receptor was identified in a man under 40 who received the YFV17D yellow fever vaccine. This specimen consisted of CD8+ T cells sorted from PBMCs, obtained 15 days after the yellow fever booster vaccination. The chain joins TRBV7-9 to TRBJ2-1; 10 bases align to TRBD2. The CDR3 bases are TGTGCCAGCAGCTTAGGGTCTAGCGGGAGTTTTACCTACAATGAGCAGTTCTTC. It codes for CASSLGSSGSFTYNEQFF.